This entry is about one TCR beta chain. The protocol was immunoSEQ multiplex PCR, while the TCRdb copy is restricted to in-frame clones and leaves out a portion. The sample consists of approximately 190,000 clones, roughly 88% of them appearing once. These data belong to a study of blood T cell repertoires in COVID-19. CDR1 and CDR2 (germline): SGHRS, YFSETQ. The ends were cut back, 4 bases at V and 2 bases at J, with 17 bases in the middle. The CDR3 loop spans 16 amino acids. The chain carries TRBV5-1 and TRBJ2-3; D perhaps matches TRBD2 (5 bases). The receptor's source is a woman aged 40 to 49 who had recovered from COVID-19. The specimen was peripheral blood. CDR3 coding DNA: TGCGCCAGCAGCATGGGAGTGGGAGTTTACACAGATACGCAGTATTTT. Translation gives CASSMGVGVYTDTQYF.